Listed below are T cell receptor beta chains from one sample, sequenced in a study of T-cell memory formation after mild COVID-19. TCRdb analysed the 5' RACE reads with MiXCR anew, one entry per CDR3 protein. The sample lists 500,000 to 650,000 distinct CDR3 sequences; less than 25% were seen once. The sequencing input was PBMCs or a T cell subset sorted from them (not recorded which). The receptors originated from an adult woman who had mild COVID-19 (a few samples of this study predate the infection). Cell type and time point are not known. Both conserved end residues are part of each CDR3. D genes are given only for firm matches. Size tells how often a clone was seen (once, few, many) or the class of an expanded clone, and some rows leave it out.

size: once; D: TRBD1; J: TRBJ1-2; V: TRBV5-1; CDR3: CASGWGQGSDGYTF; DNA: TGCGCCAGCGGCTGGGGACAGGGGTCGGATGGCTACACCTTC
size: -; D: -; J: TRBJ2-3; V: TRBV20-1; CDR3: CSARDRTADTQYF; DNA: TGCAGTGCTAGAGATAGGACCGCAGATACGCAGTATTTT
size: -; D: TRBD2; J: TRBJ2-1; V: TRBV7-9; CDR3: CASSLVRGGLNEQFF; DNA: TGTGCCAGCAGCTTAGTGCGGGGGGGCCTGAATGAGCAGTTCTTC
size: -; D: -; J: TRBJ1-2; V: TRBV24-1; CDR3: CATSDPGGGRDGYTF; DNA: TGTGCCACCAGTGACCCCGGGGGGGGCAGGGATGGCTACACCTTC
size: -; D: TRBD2; J: TRBJ2-7; V: TRBV6-4; CDR3: CASSEGSGSTYEQYF; DNA: TGTGCCAGCAGTGAGGGTAGCGGGAGCACCTACGAGCAGTACTTC
size: -; D: TRBD1; J: TRBJ1-2; V: TRBV11-2; CDR3: CASSVDRGRGGYTF; DNA: TGTGCCAGCAGCGTAGACAGGGGACGTGGTGGCTACACCTTC
size: -; D: -; J: TRBJ2-7; V: TRBV10-3; CDR3: CAISAGRDTYEQYF; DNA: TGTGCCATCAGTGCTGGGCGGGACACCTACGAGCAGTACTTC
size: -; D: -; J: TRBJ1-2; V: TRBV7-9; CDR3: CASSFLNNYGYTF; DNA: TGTGCCAGCAGCTTTCTTAATAACTATGGCTACACCTTC
size: -; D: -; J: TRBJ2-2; V: TRBV28; CDR3: CASTLGDFLTGELFF; DNA: TGTGCCAGCACTTTAGGGGACTTCCTAACCGGGGAGCTGTTTTTT
size: few; D: -; J: TRBJ1-6; V: TRBV27; CDR3: CASGRIFSSYNSPLHF; DNA: TGTGCCAGCGGGAGAATTTTTAGCTCCTATAATTCACCCCTCCACTTT
size: many; D: -; J: TRBJ2-5; V: TRBV29-1; CDR3: CSVEGNQETQYF; DNA: TGCAGCGTTGAGGGGAATCAAGAGACCCAGTACTTC
size: -; D: -; J: TRBJ1-5; V: TRBV6-1; CDR3: CASSEPVRVYQPQHF; DNA: TGTGCCAGCAGTGAACCTGTCAGGGTTTATCAGCCCCAGCATTTT
size: -; D: TRBD2; J: TRBJ2-1; V: TRBV30; CDR3: CAWSALASGGARQFF; DNA: TGTGCCTGGAGTGCTCTAGCTAGCGGGGGGGCAAGACAGTTCTTC
size: few; D: -; J: TRBJ1-3; V: TRBV9; CDR3: CASSVESGNTIYF; DNA: TGTGCCAGCAGCGTCGAATCTGGAAACACCATATATTTT
size: -; D: -; J: TRBJ2-2; V: TRBV7-2; CDR3: CASSLARGADGELFF; DNA: TGTGCCAGCAGCTTAGCTCGGGGGGCTGACGGGGAGCTGTTTTTT
size: -; D: TRBD1; J: TRBJ2-1; V: TRBV6-1; CDR3: CASIGDGRGLYNEQFF; DNA: TGTGCCAGCATAGGGGATGGCAGGGGGCTCTACAATGAGCAGTTCTTC
size: -; D: TRBD1; J: TRBJ1-2; V: TRBV5-1; CDR3: CASSAGQGASYGYTF; DNA: TGCGCCAGCAGCGCGGGACAGGGGGCCTCCTATGGCTACACCTTC
size: -; D: TRBD2; J: TRBJ2-3; V: TRBV29-1; CDR3: CSVAGRATTQYF; DNA: TGCAGCGTTGCCGGGAGGGCAACTACGCAGTATTTT
size: -; D: -; J: TRBJ1-1; V: TRBV5-1; CDR3: CASRPQGNTEAFF; DNA: TGCGCCAGCAGACCCCAGGGGAACACTGAAGCTTTCTTT
size: -; D: -; J: TRBJ1-2; V: TRBV27; CDR3: CASSGAPLGYGYTF; DNA: TGTGCCAGCAGTGGGGCCCCCTTGGGCTATGGCTACACCTTC
size: few; D: -; J: TRBJ1-2; V: TRBV24-1; CDR3: CATSENSGHGYTF; DNA: TGTGCCACCAGTGAAAACTCGGGGCATGGCTACACCTTC
size: -; D: TRBD1; J: TRBJ2-6; V: TRBV7-9; CDR3: CASVRQGSANVLTF; DNA: TGTGCCAGCGTCCGACAGGGGAGTGCCAACGTCCTGACTTTC
size: few; D: -; J: TRBJ2-1; V: TRBV20-1; CDR3: CSARVGRDTSGWRQFF; DNA: TGCAGTGCTAGAGTGGGTAGGGACACCAGCGGATGGAGGCAGTTCTTC
size: -; D: -; J: TRBJ2-7; V: TRBV6-2/TRBV6-3; CDR3: CASSYVRRGPSEQYF; DNA: TGTGCCAGCAGTTACGTCCGGCGGGGGCCCTCCGAGCAGTACTTC
size: -; D: -; J: TRBJ2-7; V: TRBV23-1; CDR3: CASSQLPALYEQYF; DNA: TGCGCCAGCAGTCAGTTGCCCGCCCTCTACGAGCAGTACTTC
size: -; D: -; J: TRBJ2-1; V: TRBV11-2; CDR3: CASSLGGSEGEQFF; DNA: TGTGCCAGCAGCTTAGGGGGTAGCGAGGGTGAGCAGTTCTTC
size: -; D: TRBD1; J: TRBJ2-2; V: TRBV6-2/TRBV6-3; CDR3: CASSKGQLSTGELFF; DNA: TGTGCCAGCTCCAAGGGACAGTTGAGCACCGGGGAGCTGTTTTTT
size: few; D: TRBD1; J: TRBJ1-2; V: TRBV2; CDR3: CASRAGTGDLYGYTF; DNA: TGTGCCAGCAGAGCCGGGACAGGAGATCTCTATGGCTACACCTTC
size: -; D: TRBD1; J: TRBJ2-7; V: TRBV7-6; CDR3: CASGGQGRGEQYF; DNA: TGTGCCAGCGGAGGACAGGGACGCGGCGAGCAGTACTTC
size: -; D: -; J: TRBJ2-5; V: TRBV4-2; CDR3: CASSPNEETQYF; DNA: TGTGCCAGCAGCCCGAATGAAGAGACCCAGTACTTC
size: few; D: TRBD2; J: TRBJ2-7; V: TRBV11-1; CDR3: CASSLPTIEGLAGGAYEQYF; DNA: TGTGCCAGCAGCTTACCAACGATTGAGGGACTAGCGGGAGGAGCCTACGAGCAGTACTTC
size: -; D: TRBD1; J: TRBJ2-1; V: TRBV7-9; CDR3: CASSSTGKGNEQFF; DNA: TGTGCCAGCAGCTCGACAGGGAAAGGGAATGAGCAGTTCTTC
size: many; D: TRBD2; J: TRBJ2-2; V: TRBV6-2/TRBV6-3; CDR3: CASSYGTSGRTGELFF; DNA: TGTGCCAGCAGTTACGGGACTAGCGGGAGAACCGGGGAGCTGTTTTTT
size: -; D: -; J: TRBJ1-5; V: TRBV27; CDR3: CASSPGGAYNQPQHF; DNA: TGTGCCAGCAGTCCCGGGGGGGCATACAATCAGCCCCAGCATTTT
size: -; D: -; J: TRBJ1-6; V: TRBV7-8; CDR3: CASSFAFPLNSPLHF; DNA: TGTGCCAGCAGCTTTGCATTCCCCTTGAATTCACCCCTCCACTTT
size: few; D: -; J: TRBJ2-2; V: TRBV9; CDR3: CASSATMQTGELFF; DNA: TGTGCCAGCAGCGCGACCATGCAAACCGGGGAGCTGTTTTTT
size: -; D: -; J: TRBJ1-1; V: TRBV7-3; CDR3: CASSLNVNTEAFF; DNA: TGTGCCAGCAGCTTAAATGTGAACACTGAAGCTTTCTTT
size: few; D: -; J: TRBJ1-2; V: TRBV14; CDR3: CASSQYTLNYGYTF; DNA: TGTGCCAGCAGCCAATACACACTAAACTATGGCTACACCTTC
size: -; D: -; J: TRBJ2-7; V: TRBV7-9; CDR3: CASSLGSYSYEQYF; DNA: TGTGCCAGCAGCTTAGGCAGCTACTCCTACGAGCAGTACTTC
size: -; D: -; J: TRBJ1-2; V: TRBV3-1; CDR3: CASSPRHGSNGYTF; DNA: TGTGCCAGCAGCCCGCGCCATGGATCGAATGGCTACACCTTC
size: -; D: -; J: TRBJ1-5; V: TRBV4-1; CDR3: CASSQDGEGNQPQHF; DNA: TGCGCCAGCAGCCAAGACGGGGAGGGAAATCAGCCCCAGCATTTT
size: -; D: TRBD1; J: TRBJ2-7; V: TRBV5-6; CDR3: CASSTWTGYYEQYF; DNA: TGTGCCAGCAGCACGTGGACAGGGTACTACGAGCAGTACTTC